This is a list of T cell receptor beta chains from one sample in a study of T cell responses to AZD1222 COVID-19 vaccine. Using immunoSEQ multiplex PCR, the repertoire was profiled, and TCRdb retains in-frame clones only, with some absent. This table holds about 100,000 clones, over 85% found once. The sequenced sample was peripheral blood, obtained on day 0 of MenACWY control vaccination. These receptor sequences come from an adult in good health. Each CDR3 is given with its conserved first and last residue. Fields, in order: V gene, J gene, D gene, clone size, CDR3 length, CDR3 protein, CDR3 DNA. The D gene is left open where the match is weak. Clone size is given for some rows only: seen once, a few or many times, or a class if the clone is expanded.

v_gene: TRBV2; j_gene: TRBJ2-5; d_gene: .; abundance: .; len: 11; CDR3aa: CASRGEETQYF; CDR3nt: TGTGCCAGCAGGGGAGAAGAGACCCAGTACTTC
v_gene: TRBV27; j_gene: TRBJ2-7; d_gene: TRBD1; abundance: .; len: 15; CDR3aa: CASSATGVQAWEQYF; CDR3nt: TGTGCCAGCAGTGCCACAGGGGTCCAAGCGTGGGAGCAGTACTTC
v_gene: TRBV19; j_gene: TRBJ2-1; d_gene: .; abundance: .; len: 14; CDR3aa: CASSIPTSYNEQFF; CDR3nt: TGTGCCAGTAGTATTCCGACAAGTTACAATGAGCAGTTCTTC
v_gene: TRBV7-9; j_gene: TRBJ1-2; d_gene: TRBD1; abundance: once; len: 14; CDR3aa: CASSFNRGLGGYTF; CDR3nt: TGTGCCAGCAGCTTTAACAGGGGCTTAGGTGGCTACACCTTC
v_gene: TRBV11-2; j_gene: TRBJ2-5; d_gene: TRBD1; abundance: .; len: 16; CDR3aa: CASSFGTGGLQETQYF; CDR3nt: TGTGCCAGCAGCTTTGGTACAGGGGGCCTCCAAGAGACCCAGTACTTC
v_gene: TRBV5-1; j_gene: TRBJ2-3; d_gene: .; abundance: .; len: 17; CDR3aa: CASSESLATGMVDTQYF; CDR3nt: TGCGCCAGCAGCGAATCCCTAGCAACCGGGATGGTAGATACGCAGTATTTT
v_gene: TRBV6-4; j_gene: TRBJ2-3; d_gene: TRBD2; abundance: once; len: 15; CDR3aa: CASSDGASGVPTQYF; CDR3nt: TGTGCCAGCAGTGACGGGGCTAGCGGGGTTCCTACGCAGTATTTT
v_gene: TRBV13; j_gene: TRBJ1-2; d_gene: .; abundance: .; len: 12; CDR3aa: CASSSPGYGYTF; CDR3nt: TGTGCCAGCAGCTCCCCCGGTTATGGCTACACCTTC
v_gene: TRBV6-5; j_gene: TRBJ1-5; d_gene: .; abundance: .; len: 14; CDR3aa: CASRGTVSNQPQHF; CDR3nt: TGTGCCAGCAGGGGGACGGTTAGCAATCAGCCCCAGCATTTT
v_gene: TRBV7-9; j_gene: TRBJ1-5; d_gene: TRBD1; abundance: .; len: 15; CDR3aa: CASSPGQGTGQPQHF; CDR3nt: TGTGCCAGCTCTCCGGGACAGGGGACAGGACAGCCCCAGCATTTT
v_gene: TRBV7-2; j_gene: TRBJ1-1; d_gene: .; abundance: .; len: 15; CDR3aa: CASSLALGGVTEAFF; CDR3nt: TGTGCCAGCAGCTTAGCTCTTGGGGGGGTCACTGAAGCTTTCTTT
v_gene: TRBV19; j_gene: TRBJ1-1; d_gene: TRBD1; abundance: .; len: 13; CDR3aa: CASRTQGITEAFF; CDR3nt: TGTGCCAGTAGGACACAGGGGATCACTGAAGCTTTCTTT
v_gene: TRBV5-6; j_gene: TRBJ1-5; d_gene: .; abundance: .; len: 13; CDR3aa: CASSLGGYQPQHF; CDR3nt: TGTGCCAGCAGCCTGGGGGGATACCAGCCCCAGCATTTT
v_gene: TRBV6-5; j_gene: TRBJ2-6; d_gene: .; abundance: .; len: 13; CDR3aa: CASTNSGANVLTF; CDR3nt: TGTGCCAGCACCAACTCTGGGGCCAACGTCCTGACTTTC
v_gene: TRBV5-1; j_gene: TRBJ1-5; d_gene: TRBD1; abundance: .; len: 15; CDR3aa: CASSISGQEEQPQHF; CDR3nt: TGCGCCAGCAGCATTTCTGGACAGGAGGAACAGCCCCAGCATTTT
v_gene: TRBV28; j_gene: TRBJ1-6; d_gene: TRBD1; abundance: .; len: 15; CDR3aa: CASSPTGTGNSPLHF; CDR3nt: TGTGCCAGCAGTCCTACCGGGACAGGGAATTCACCCCTCCACTTT
v_gene: TRBV29-1; j_gene: TRBJ1-2; d_gene: .; abundance: .; len: 12; CDR3aa: CSVYRPNYGYTF; CDR3nt: TGCAGCGTTTACAGACCTAACTATGGCTACACCTTC
v_gene: TRBV2; j_gene: TRBJ2-5; d_gene: TRBD2; abundance: .; len: 14; CDR3aa: CASKVAGAQETQYF; CDR3nt: TGTGCCAGCAAGGTAGCGGGGGCCCAAGAGACCCAGTACTTC
v_gene: TRBV5-4; j_gene: TRBJ2-1; d_gene: .; abundance: .; len: 14; CDR3aa: CASGVGQAYNEQFF; CDR3nt: TGTGCCAGCGGAGTGGGCCAAGCCTACAATGAGCAGTTCTTC
v_gene: TRBV2; j_gene: TRBJ2-1; d_gene: TRBD2; abundance: .; len: 17; CDR3aa: CASSRPGTSPTYNEQFF; CDR3nt: TGTGCCAGCAGTCGTCCCGGGACTAGCCCTACGTACAATGAGCAGTTCTTC
v_gene: TRBV30; j_gene: TRBJ1-2; d_gene: .; abundance: .; len: 12; CDR3aa: CAWSGANYGYTF; CDR3nt: TGTGCCTGGAGTGGGGCTAACTATGGCTACACCTTC
v_gene: TRBV6-6; j_gene: TRBJ2-1; d_gene: TRBD2; abundance: .; len: 17; CDR3aa: CASSPGLAGGSYNEQFF; CDR3nt: TGTGCCAGCAGTCCGGGACTAGCGGGGGGCTCCTACAATGAGCAGTTCTTC
v_gene: TRBV19; j_gene: TRBJ1-1; d_gene: .; abundance: .; len: 14; CDR3aa: CASRRDPPVTEAFF; CDR3nt: TGTGCCAGTAGACGGGACCCTCCGGTCACTGAAGCTTTCTTT
v_gene: TRBV18; j_gene: TRBJ1-4; d_gene: .; abundance: .; len: 15; CDR3aa: CASSPLGASNEKLFF; CDR3nt: TGTGCCAGCTCACCCTTGGGGGCGTCTAATGAAAAACTGTTTTTT
v_gene: TRBV6-6; j_gene: TRBJ2-3; d_gene: TRBD2; abundance: once; len: 17; CDR3aa: CASSRTSGGASTDTQYF; CDR3nt: TGTGCCAGCAGTCGGACTAGCGGGGGGGCTAGCACAGATACGCAGTATTTT
v_gene: TRBV14; j_gene: TRBJ1-4; d_gene: .; abundance: .; len: 13; CDR3aa: CASSGTAGEKLFF; CDR3nt: TGTGCCAGCAGCGGAACCGCTGGCGAAAAACTGTTTTTT